The clone carrying this T cell receptor (beta chain) counts as medium-sized. The data originate from a study of PD-L1 blockade in urothelial cancer. Study details: Most of the 29 patients were men with bladder-origin urothelial cancer. The patients had undergone anywhere from 0 to 3 prior chemotherapy regimens. Blood-derived samples held a median around 140,000 T cells.

Here immunoSEQ multiplex PCR was the method, and the copy in TCRdb shows in-frame clones only, minus some. The data contain about 37,000 clones, 82% of them singletons. The CDR3 is 15 amino acids. V lost 4 bases to trimming and J lost 4 bases, with 15 bases between them. Germline lookup yields CDR1 SGHAT and CDR2 FQNNGV. The TCR comes from a man aged 55 to 70 with urothelial cancer. The chain has TRBV11-2 and TRBJ2-3; D gene ambiguous. Specimen: PBMCs, collected around atezolizumab (anti-PD-L1) treatment. The CDR3 DNA reads as TGTGCCAGCAGCTCCCCGAGATATTCCCCAGATACGCAGTATTTT. This sequence encodes CASSSPRYSPDTQYF. The full variable domain, in which reference TRBV11-2 and TRBJ2-3 provide the parts outside the CDR3, is EAGVAQSPRYKIIEKRQSVAFWCNPISGHATLYWYQQILGQGPKLLIQFQNNGVVDDSQLPKDRFSAERLKGVDSTLKIQPAKLEDSAVYLCASSSPRYSPDTQYFGPGTRLTVL.